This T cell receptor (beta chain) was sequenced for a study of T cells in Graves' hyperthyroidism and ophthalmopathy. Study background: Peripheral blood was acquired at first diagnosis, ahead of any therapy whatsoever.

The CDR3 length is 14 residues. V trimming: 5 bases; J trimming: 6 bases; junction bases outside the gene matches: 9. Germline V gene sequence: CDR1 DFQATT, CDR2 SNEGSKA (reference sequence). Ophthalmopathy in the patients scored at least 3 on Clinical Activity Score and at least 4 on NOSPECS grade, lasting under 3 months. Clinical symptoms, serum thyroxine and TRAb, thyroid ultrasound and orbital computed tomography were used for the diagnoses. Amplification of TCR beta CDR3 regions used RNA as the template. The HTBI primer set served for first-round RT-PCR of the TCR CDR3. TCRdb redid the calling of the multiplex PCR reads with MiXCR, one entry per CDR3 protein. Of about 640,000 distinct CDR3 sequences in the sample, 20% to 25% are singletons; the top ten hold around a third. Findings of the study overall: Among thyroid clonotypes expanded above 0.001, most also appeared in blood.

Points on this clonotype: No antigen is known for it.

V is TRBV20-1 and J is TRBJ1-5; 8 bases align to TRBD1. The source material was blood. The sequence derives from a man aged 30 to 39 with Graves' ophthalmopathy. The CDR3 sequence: CSARDRRGIQPQHF. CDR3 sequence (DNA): TGCAGTGCTCGGGACAGGAGGGGGATTCAGCCCCAGCATTTT.